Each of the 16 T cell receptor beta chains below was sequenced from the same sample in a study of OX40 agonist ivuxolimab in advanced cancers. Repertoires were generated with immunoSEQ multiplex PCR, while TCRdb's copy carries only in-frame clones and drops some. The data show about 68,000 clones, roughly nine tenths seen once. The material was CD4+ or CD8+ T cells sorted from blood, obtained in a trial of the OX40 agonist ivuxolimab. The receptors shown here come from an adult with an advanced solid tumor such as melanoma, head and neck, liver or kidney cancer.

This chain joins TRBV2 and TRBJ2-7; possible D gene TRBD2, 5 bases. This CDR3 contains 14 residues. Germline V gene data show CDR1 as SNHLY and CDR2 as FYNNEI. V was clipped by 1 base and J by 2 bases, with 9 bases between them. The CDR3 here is CASSEGSETYEQYF. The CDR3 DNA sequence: TGTGCCAGCAGTGAAGGTAGCGAAACCTACGAGCAGTACTTC. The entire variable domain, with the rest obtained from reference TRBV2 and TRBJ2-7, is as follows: EPEVTQTPSHQVTQMGQEVILRCVPISNHLYFYWYRQILGQKVEFLVSFYNNEISEKSEIFDDQFSVERPDGSNFTLKIRSTKLEDSAMYFCASSEGSETYEQYFGPGTRLTVT.

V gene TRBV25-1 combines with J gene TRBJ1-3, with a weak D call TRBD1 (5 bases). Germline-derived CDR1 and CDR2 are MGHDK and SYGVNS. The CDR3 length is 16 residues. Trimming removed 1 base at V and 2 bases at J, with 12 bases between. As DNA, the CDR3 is TGTGCCAGCAGTGAATCGTCAGGGAACCCTGGAAACACCATATATTTT. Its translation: CASSESSGNPGNTIYF.

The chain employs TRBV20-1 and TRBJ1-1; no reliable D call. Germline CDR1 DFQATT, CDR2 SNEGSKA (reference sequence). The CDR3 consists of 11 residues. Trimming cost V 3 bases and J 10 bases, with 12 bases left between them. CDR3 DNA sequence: TGCAGTGCTAGCGAGGAAGTTACAGCTTTCTTT. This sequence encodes CSASEEVTAFF.

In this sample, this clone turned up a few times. CDR3 nucleotide sequence: TGTGCCAGTAGTCGGACTCCCTCGAACACCGGGGAGCTGTTTTTT. This encodes CASSRTPSNTGELFF. V usage is TRBV19 and J usage is TRBJ2-2; weak D call: TRBD2 (5 bases). Between the trimmed V and J ends, which lost 5 bases and 0 bases, there was a span of 10 bases. The CDR3 has 15 amino acids. CDR1 LNHDA and CDR2 SQIVND come from the germline V gene (reference sequence).

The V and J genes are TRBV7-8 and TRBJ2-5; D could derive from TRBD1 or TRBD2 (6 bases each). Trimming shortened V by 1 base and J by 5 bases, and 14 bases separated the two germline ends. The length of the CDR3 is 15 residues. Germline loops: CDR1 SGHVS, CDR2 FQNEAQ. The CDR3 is CASSLGIGGAETQYF. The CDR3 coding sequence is TGTGCCAGCAGCTTAGGAATCGGGGGCGCGGAGACCCAGTACTTC.

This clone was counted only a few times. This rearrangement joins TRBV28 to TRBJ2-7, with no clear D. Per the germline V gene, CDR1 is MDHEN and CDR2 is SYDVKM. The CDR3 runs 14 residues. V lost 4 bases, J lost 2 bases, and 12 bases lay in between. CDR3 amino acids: CASSSGQRPYEQYF. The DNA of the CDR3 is TGTGCCAGCAGTTCTGGGCAGAGGCCCTACGAGCAGTACTTC.

The CDR3 sequence is CASSYPDGNVSSYEQYF. Here the CDR3 DNA reads TGTGCCAGCAGTTACCCTGACGGAAACGTAAGCTCCTACGAGCAGTACTTC. The gene calls are TRBV27 and TRBJ2-7; no clear D gene. Germline loops: CDR1 MNHEY, CDR2 SMNVEV (reference sequence). V lost 4 bases and J lost 0, with 19 bases in between. This CDR3 is built from 17 residues.

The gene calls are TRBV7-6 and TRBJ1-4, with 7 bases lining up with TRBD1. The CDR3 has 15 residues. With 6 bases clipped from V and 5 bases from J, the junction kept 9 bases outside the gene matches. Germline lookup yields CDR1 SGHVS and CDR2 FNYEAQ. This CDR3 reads CASSATGARNEKLFF. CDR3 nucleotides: TGTGCCAGCAGTGCAACAGGGGCGAGGAATGAAAAACTGTTTTTT.

The CDR3, as DNA: TGCGCCAGCAGGACCGGGCTAGCGGGAGTGGGGGAGCAGTTCTTC. Protein sequence: CASRTGLAGVGEQFF. The V gene is TRBV5-1, the J gene TRBJ2-1; TRBD2 aligns across 10 bases. Trimming at V came to 5 bases and at J to 10 bases, leaving 12 bases not matched to a gene. CDR1 SGHRS and CDR2 YFSETQ come from the germline V gene. The CDR3 spans 15 residues.

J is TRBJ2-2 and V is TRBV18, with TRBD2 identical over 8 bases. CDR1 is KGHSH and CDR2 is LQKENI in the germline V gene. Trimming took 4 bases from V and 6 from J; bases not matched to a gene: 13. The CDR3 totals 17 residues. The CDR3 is CASSLTAGTSGPGELFF. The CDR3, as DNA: TGTGCCAGCTCACTCACGGCCGGGACTAGTGGACCCGGGGAGCTGTTTTTT.

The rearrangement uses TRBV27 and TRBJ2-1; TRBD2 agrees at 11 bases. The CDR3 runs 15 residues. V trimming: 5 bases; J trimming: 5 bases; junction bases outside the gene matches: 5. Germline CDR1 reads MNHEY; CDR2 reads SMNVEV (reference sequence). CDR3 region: CASSLRLAGNNEQFF. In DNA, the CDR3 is TGTGCCAGCAGTCTCAGACTAGCGGGGAACAATGAGCAGTTCTTC.

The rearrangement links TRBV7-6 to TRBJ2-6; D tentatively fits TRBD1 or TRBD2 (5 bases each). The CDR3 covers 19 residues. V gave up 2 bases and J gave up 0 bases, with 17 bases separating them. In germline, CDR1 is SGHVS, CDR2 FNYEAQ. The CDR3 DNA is TGTGCCAGCAGCTTACAGGGAGCAGGAGGTTTCTCTGGGGCCAACGTCCTGACTTTC. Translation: CASSLQGAGGFSGANVLTF.

CDR3 in DNA: TGTGCCAGCAGCTTAGCGGCCAGTACCGTCTACGAGCAGTACTTC. The encoded protein is CASSLAASTVYEQYF. The chain links TRBV7-6 to TRBJ2-7; no clear D. CDR1 SGHVS and CDR2 FNYEAQ come from the germline V gene. The CDR3 is 15 residues long. V gave up 0 bases and J gave up 3 bases, with 12 bases separating them.

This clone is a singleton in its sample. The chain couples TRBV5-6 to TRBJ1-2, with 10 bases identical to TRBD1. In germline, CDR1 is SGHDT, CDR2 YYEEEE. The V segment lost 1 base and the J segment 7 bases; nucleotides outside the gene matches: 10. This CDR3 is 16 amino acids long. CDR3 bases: TGTGCCAGCAGCTTGTTGGCGGGACAGGGGTCCGGTGGCTACACCTTC. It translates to CASSLLAGQGSGGYTF.

CDR3 sequence: CASALAGRGYEQYF. The DNA of the CDR3 is TGTGCCAGCGCCTTAGCGGGTCGTGGCTACGAGCAGTACTTC. This chain links TRBV28 with TRBJ2-7, with 7 bases that match TRBD2. CDR3 length: 14 residues. J gave up 3 bases and V 8 bases, and 10 bases lay outside the gene matches. Germline V lookup: CDR1 MDHEN, CDR2 SYDVKM.

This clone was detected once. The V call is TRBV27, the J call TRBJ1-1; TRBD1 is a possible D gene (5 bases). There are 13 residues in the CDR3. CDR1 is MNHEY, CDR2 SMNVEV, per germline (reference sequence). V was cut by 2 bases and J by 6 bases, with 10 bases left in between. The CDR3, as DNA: TGTGCCAGCAGTTTAGCCGGGGGAGCTGAAGCTTTCTTT. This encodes CASSLAGGAEAFF.